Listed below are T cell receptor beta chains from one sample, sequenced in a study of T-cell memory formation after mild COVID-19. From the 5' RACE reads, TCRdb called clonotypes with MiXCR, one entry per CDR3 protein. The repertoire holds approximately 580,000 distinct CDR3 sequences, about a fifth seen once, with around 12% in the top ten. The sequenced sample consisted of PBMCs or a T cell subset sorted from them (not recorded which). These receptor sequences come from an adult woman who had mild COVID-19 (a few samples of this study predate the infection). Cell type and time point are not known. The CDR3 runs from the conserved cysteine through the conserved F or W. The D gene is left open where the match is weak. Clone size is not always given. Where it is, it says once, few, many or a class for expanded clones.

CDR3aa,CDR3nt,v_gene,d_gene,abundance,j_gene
CASSQDGAGGARVTEAFF,TGCGCCAGCAGCCAAGATGGGGCAGGGGGCGCAAGGGTCACTGAAGCTTTCTTT,TRBV4-3,TRBD1,NA,TRBJ1-1
CSVEDPGAGGYTF,TGCAGCGTTGAAGACCCAGGGGCCGGTGGCTACACCTTC,TRBV29-1,NA,few,TRBJ1-2
CASSRRSGGTEAFF,TGTGCCAGCAGCCGTAGGTCCGGGGGCACTGAAGCTTTCTTT,TRBV7-2,NA,NA,TRBJ1-1
CASSPLAGGASYNEQFF,TGCGCCAGCAGCCCACTAGCGGGGGGGGCCTCCTACAATGAGCAGTTCTTC,TRBV5-1,TRBD2,few,TRBJ2-1
CAWSLGMRLVEQYF,TGTGCCTGGAGTTTAGGGATGCGCCTCGTCGAGCAGTACTTC,TRBV30,NA,NA,TRBJ2-7
CSVEDSRGAGGLTGLDTEAFF,TGCAGCGTTGAAGATTCTAGGGGCGCAGGCGGGCTTACGGGATTAGACACTGAAGCTTTCTTT,TRBV29-1,NA,few,TRBJ1-1
CASKWGAGNSGQPQHF,TGTGCCAGCAAATGGGGGGCCGGCAATTCTGGCCAGCCCCAGCATTTT,TRBV19,NA,few,TRBJ1-5
CSAWDPPNEQYF,TGCAGCGCCTGGGACCCTCCCAACGAGCAGTACTTC,TRBV29-1,NA,few,TRBJ2-7
CASSPLGGRAYEQFF,TGTGCCAGCTCACCACTGGGCGGGAGGGCCTATGAGCAGTTCTTC,TRBV18,TRBD2,few,TRBJ2-1
CASAISGGNTIYF,TGCGCCAGCGCGATATCGGGGGGAAACACCATATATTTT,TRBV5-1,NA,few,TRBJ1-3
CATSEPGQGTDTQYF,TGTGCCACCAGTGAGCCGGGACAGGGCACAGATACGCAGTATTTT,TRBV24-1,TRBD1,NA,TRBJ2-3
CRAGERADTQYF,TGCAGGGCGGGGGAGAGAGCAGATACGCAGTATTTT,TRBV20-1,TRBD2,NA,TRBJ2-3
CASSFKQYSGQYF,TGCGCCAGCAGCTTTAAGCAATACAGCGGGCAGTACTTC,TRBV5-1,NA,NA,TRBJ2-7
CASSFQGEGTDTQYF,TGTGCCAGCAGTTTTCAGGGAGAGGGCACAGATACGCAGTATTTT,TRBV12-3/TRBV12-4,NA,few,TRBJ2-3
CASTKSRNNEQFF,TGTGCCAGCACCAAATCTAGGAACAATGAGCAGTTCTTC,TRBV7-8,NA,few,TRBJ2-1
CASSPWVAGSYEQYF,TGCGCCAGCAGCCCCTGGGTAGCTGGGTCCTACGAGCAGTACTTC,TRBV4-3,NA,few,TRBJ2-7
CASRTARAGPTTDTQYF,TGTGCCAGCAGGACGGCTCGGGCAGGCCCTACCACAGATACGCAGTATTTT,TRBV6-1,NA,few,TRBJ2-3
CAISPGQGAGSEAFF,TGTGCCATCAGTCCGGGACAGGGGGCTGGTTCTGAAGCTTTCTTT,TRBV10-3,TRBD1,NA,TRBJ1-1
CASSQSDRVWYGYTF,TGCGCCAGCAGCCAATCGGACAGGGTCTGGTATGGCTACACCTTC,TRBV4-3,TRBD1,NA,TRBJ1-2
CASSTGASGAEETQYF,TGTGCCAGCAGCACGGGGGCTAGCGGGGCGGAAGAGACCCAGTACTTC,TRBV5-6,TRBD2,NA,TRBJ2-5
CASSRTSGGKYNEQFF,TGTGCCAGCAGCCGGACTAGCGGGGGGAAGTACAATGAGCAGTTCTTC,TRBV7-6,TRBD2,NA,TRBJ2-1
CAWSVGRRYEQYF,TGTGCCTGGAGTGTGGGACGTAGGTACGAGCAGTACTTC,TRBV30,NA,NA,TRBJ2-7
CATRGGSGGDTQYF,TGTGCCACCCGTGGGGGTTCCGGAGGGGATACGCAGTATTTT,TRBV24-1,NA,NA,TRBJ2-3
CASSPRAQGINSPLHF,TGTGCCAGCAGCCCTAGGGCACAGGGGATTAATTCACCCCTCCACTTT,TRBV9,TRBD1,few,TRBJ1-6
CSANSRRRGNTDTQYF,TGCAGTGCTAACTCGAGGCGGAGGGGGAACACAGATACGCAGTATTTT,TRBV20-1,NA,many,TRBJ2-3
CASSQVAAGTEAFF,TGTGCCAGCAGCCAGGTAGCGGCGGGCACTGAAGCTTTCTTT,TRBV7-6,NA,once,TRBJ1-1
CASRGRTSGHYEQYF,TGTGCCAGCAGAGGTAGGACTAGCGGACACTACGAGCAGTACTTC,TRBV2,TRBD2,few,TRBJ2-7
CASSLYVQYGYTF,TGTGCCAGCAGCTTATACGTCCAATATGGCTACACCTTC,TRBV7-3,NA,few,TRBJ1-2
CASSLNPTGTGDEQYF,TGTGCCAGCAGTTTAAATCCTACCGGGACAGGGGACGAGCAGTACTTC,TRBV12-3/TRBV12-4,TRBD1,NA,TRBJ2-7
CASSYKAGGGDTQYF,TGTGCCAGCAGCTACAAAGCGGGCGGGGGGGATACGCAGTATTTT,TRBV7-3,TRBD2,few,TRBJ2-3
CASSTDPSSYEQYF,TGTGCCAGCTCAACCGACCCGAGCTCCTACGAGCAGTACTTC,TRBV18,NA,NA,TRBJ2-7